This TCR beta chain is drawn from a study of CD8 T cells in ankylosing spondylitis. Concerning this clonotype itself: This clone may be a read error of a much larger clone one base away.

TCRdb fed the 5' RACE reads into MiXCR, producing one record per CDR3 protein. Of around 140,000 distinct CDR3 sequences in the sample, approximately 10% are singletons; the top ten hold roughly 4.5%. Germline-derived CDR1 and CDR2 are KGHDR and SFDVKD. CDR3 length: 15 amino acids. The chain is built from TRBV24-1 and TRBJ2-1; D is uncertain. Sequencing was carried out using blood, either unsorted or a sorted T cell fraction (not recorded which). This sequence originates from a female donor with ankylosing spondylitis or in good health (not recorded which). CDR3 amino acids: CVTSEVDRLGNEQFF. The CDR3 bases are TGTGTCACCAGTGAGGTGGACCGGCTAGGGAATGAGCAGTTCTTC.